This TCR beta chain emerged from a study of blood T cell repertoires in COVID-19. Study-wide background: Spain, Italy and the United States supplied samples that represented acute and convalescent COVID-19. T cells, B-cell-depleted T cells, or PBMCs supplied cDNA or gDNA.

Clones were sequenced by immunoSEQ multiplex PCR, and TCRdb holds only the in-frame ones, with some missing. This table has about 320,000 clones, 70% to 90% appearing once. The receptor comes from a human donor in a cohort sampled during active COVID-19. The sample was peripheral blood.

The CDR3 protein is CASRDPGQGPKYF. The CDR3 nucleotides read TGTGCCAGCAGAGACCCGGGACAGGGCCCGAAGTACTTC. V is TRBV6-5 and J is TRBJ2-7, with TRBD1 identical over 9 bases. The CDR3 contains 13 residues. Germline V gene sequence: CDR1 MNHEY, CDR2 SVGAGI. Germline trimming cut 6 bases from V and 11 bases from J; bases unmatched to any gene: 11.